The rows below give T cell receptor beta chains drawn from one sample of a study of blood T cell repertoires in COVID-19. TCRdb's table, derived via immunoSEQ multiplex PCR, lists solely in-frame clones and lacks some. The table lists some 130,000 clones, approximately 88% of them singletons. The sample comprised PBMCs or T cells enriched from blood (not recorded which). These receptors all come from a man in his forties with acute COVID-19. The CDR3 runs from the conserved cysteine through the conserved F or W. The order of the fields is V gene, D gene, J gene, clone size, CDR3 protein, CDR3 DNA. The D gene is left open where the match is weak. Part of the rows lack a size; the others show once, few, many or a class for expanded clones.

V: TRBV30; D: NA; J: TRBJ1-2; size: NA; CDR3: CACLFTYNYGYTF; DNA: TGTGCCTGCCTATTCACCTACAACTATGGCTACACCTTC
V: TRBV6-5; D: NA; J: TRBJ2-3; size: NA; CDR3: CASSYDGRGTDTQYF; DNA: TGTGCCAGCAGTTACGACGGGAGAGGCACAGATACGCAGTATTTT
V: TRBV11-2; D: TRBD2; J: TRBJ2-7; size: once; CDR3: CASSERGLAGDEQYF; DNA: TGTGCCAGCAGTGAAAGAGGGCTAGCGGGAGATGAGCAGTACTTC
V: TRBV2; D: NA; J: TRBJ1-5; size: NA; CDR3: CASTPGGWQPQHF; DNA: TGTGCCAGCACCCCGGGGGGCTGGCAGCCCCAGCATTTT
V: TRBV15; D: NA; J: TRBJ1-3; size: NA; CDR3: CATSRDLVRGNTIYF; DNA: TGTGCCACCAGCAGAGATTTGGTTCGGGGAAACACCATATATTTT
V: TRBV4-3; D: TRBD1; J: TRBJ1-2; size: few; CDR3: CASSQEPQTGYYGYTF; DNA: TGCGCCAGCAGCCAAGAACCGCAGACAGGGTACTATGGCTACACCTTC
V: TRBV4-3; D: NA; J: TRBJ1-4; size: once; CDR3: CASSRLTNSNNEKLFF; DNA: TGCGCCAGCAGCCGTCTAACTAACTCCAATAATGAAAAACTGTTTTTT
V: TRBV15; D: TRBD2; J: TRBJ2-3; size: NA; CDR3: CATGSGRRDTQYF; DNA: TGTGCCACCGGTAGCGGGAGACGGGATACGCAGTATTTT
V: TRBV3-1/TRBV3-2; D: NA; J: TRBJ1-2; size: NA; CDR3: CASSHGRVLSYGYTF; DNA: TGTGCCAGCAGCCATGGGAGGGTGCTATCGTATGGCTACACCTTC
V: TRBV4-1; D: NA; J: TRBJ2-1; size: few; CDR3: CASSQDPGFHNEQFF; DNA: TGCGCCAGCAGCCAAGATCCGGGGTTCCACAATGAGCAGTTCTTC
V: TRBV28; D: NA; J: TRBJ2-7; size: NA; CDR3: CASSSTGSFPAYEQYF; DNA: TGTGCCAGCAGTTCTACAGGGTCCTTTCCCGCCTACGAGCAGTACTTC
V: TRBV4-2; D: TRBD2; J: TRBJ2-3; size: NA; CDR3: CASSQTDQRGGLDTQYF; DNA: TGTGCCAGCAGCCAAACGGACCAACGGGGGGGGTTGGATACGCAGTATTTT
V: TRBV7-9; D: TRBD1; J: TRBJ1-2; size: NA; CDR3: CASSLVGTGVPGYTF; DNA: TGTGCCAGCAGCTTAGTTGGGACAGGGGTGCCTGGCTACACCTTC
V: TRBV2; D: NA; J: TRBJ1-2; size: NA; CDR3: CASSSLDWNYGYTF; DNA: TGTGCCAGCAGTTCGCTAGACTGGAACTATGGCTACACCTTC
V: TRBV19; D: NA; J: TRBJ1-3; size: NA; CDR3: CASSEQTGQLGNTIYF; DNA: TGTGCCAGTAGTGAACAAACCGGACAGTTGGGAAACACCATATATTTT
V: TRBV28; D: TRBD2; J: TRBJ2-5; size: NA; CDR3: CASRLAGESETQYF; DNA: TGTGCCAGCAGGCTAGCGGGAGAATCGGAGACCCAGTACTTC
V: TRBV5-1; D: TRBD1; J: TRBJ2-3; size: NA; CDR3: CASSPGQSSDTQYF; DNA: TGCGCCAGCAGCCCGGGACAGTCATCCGATACGCAGTATTTT
V: TRBV2; D: TRBD1; J: TRBJ1-1; size: NA; CDR3: CASSPDRENEAFF; DNA: TGTGCCAGCAGCCCGGACAGGGAAAATGAAGCTTTCTTT
V: TRBV9; D: TRBD1; J: TRBJ2-7; size: many; CDR3: CASSVEWTGANEQYF; DNA: TGTGCCAGCAGCGTAGAGTGGACAGGGGCAAACGAGCAGTACTTC
V: TRBV13; D: TRBD1; J: TRBJ2-5; size: NA; CDR3: CASSTRQGAILETQYF; DNA: TGTGCCAGCAGCACCCGACAGGGGGCCATCCTGGAGACCCAGTACTTC
V: TRBV15; D: TRBD1; J: TRBJ1-6; size: NA; CDR3: CATSNRQGDSPLHF; DNA: TGTGCCACCAGCAACCGACAGGGGGATTCACCCCTCCACTTT
V: TRBV25-1; D: NA; J: TRBJ1-2; size: NA; CDR3: CASSDVRSFDGYTF; DNA: TGTGCCAGCAGTGATGTTCGGAGTTTCGATGGCTACACCTTC
V: TRBV3-1/TRBV3-2; D: TRBD1; J: TRBJ1-6; size: NA; CDR3: CASSPGTGGNSYNSPLHF; DNA: TGTGCCAGCAGCCCCGGGACAGGGGGCAATTCCTATAATTCACCCCTCCACTTT
V: TRBV28; D: NA; J: TRBJ1-1; size: NA; CDR3: CASTLPVGAGSAEAFF; DNA: TGTGCCAGCACCCTCCCAGTTGGGGCAGGGTCGGCTGAAGCTTTCTTT
V: TRBV15; D: TRBD1; J: TRBJ1-2; size: NA; CDR3: CATSGGQGLYGYTF; DNA: TGTGCCACCAGCGGGGGACAGGGACTCTATGGCTACACCTTC
V: TRBV7-9; D: NA; J: TRBJ2-1; size: NA; CDR3: CASSFLGGSYNEQFF; DNA: TGTGCCAGCAGCTTCCTGGGGGGTTCCTACAATGAGCAGTTCTTC
V: TRBV10-2; D: NA; J: TRBJ1-3; size: NA; CDR3: CASSPNRGNTIYF; DNA: TGCGCCAGCAGTCCAAACAGGGGAAACACCATATATTTT
V: TRBV5-6; D: NA; J: TRBJ2-7; size: NA; CDR3: CASSLGGGSYEQYF; DNA: TGTGCCAGCAGCTTGGGGGGAGGATCCTACGAGCAGTACTTC
V: TRBV4-3; D: NA; J: TRBJ2-1; size: NA; CDR3: CASSQGSREQFF; DNA: TGCGCCAGCAGCCAAGGCTCGCGTGAGCAGTTCTTC
V: TRBV20-1; D: NA; J: TRBJ2-1; size: NA; CDR3: CSAPRYNEQFF; DNA: TGCAGTGCCCCGAGATACAATGAGCAGTTCTTC
V: TRBV3-1/TRBV3-2; D: NA; J: TRBJ2-1; size: NA; CDR3: CASSPPDRNEQFF; DNA: TGTGCCAGCAGTCCGCCCGACAGGAATGAGCAGTTCTTC
V: TRBV19; D: NA; J: TRBJ2-3; size: NA; CDR3: CASSSGFTDTQYF; DNA: TGTGCCAGTAGTAGCGGGTTCACAGATACGCAGTATTTT
V: TRBV2; D: TRBD1; J: TRBJ1-1; size: once; CDR3: CASSTRGLNTEAFF; DNA: TGTGCCAGCAGTACTAGGGGGCTGAACACTGAAGCTTTCTTT
V: TRBV28; D: TRBD2; J: TRBJ2-3; size: NA; CDR3: CASRVGGARDTQYF; DNA: TGTGCCAGCAGAGTCGGGGGGGCGAGAGATACGCAGTATTTT
V: TRBV5-1; D: TRBD1; J: TRBJ1-6; size: few; CDR3: CASSLRGGQNNSPLHF; DNA: TGCGCCAGCAGCTTGCGGGGGGGACAGAACAATTCACCCCTCCACTTT
V: TRBV3-1/TRBV3-2; D: NA; J: TRBJ1-5; size: NA; CDR3: CASSQGSSNQPQHF; DNA: TGTGCCAGCAGCCAAGGGAGTAGCAATCAGCCCCAGCATTTT
V: TRBV6-6; D: NA; J: TRBJ1-1; size: NA; CDR3: CASSRPDGGGVNTEAFF; DNA: TGTGCCAGCAGTCGCCCGGACGGGGGAGGGGTGAACACTGAAGCTTTCTTT
V: TRBV7-6; D: TRBD1; J: TRBJ2-7; size: NA; CDR3: CASSSSDRVNNEQYF; DNA: TGTGCCAGCAGCTCATCGGACAGGGTGAACAACGAGCAGTACTTC
V: TRBV7-2; D: TRBD1; J: TRBJ1-2; size: NA; CDR3: CASSSTGAGYTF; DNA: TGTGCCAGCAGCTCGACAGGGGCCGGCTACACCTTC
V: TRBV16; D: NA; J: TRBJ2-1; size: NA; CDR3: CASSQTMEDEQFF; DNA: TGTGCCAGCAGCCAAACTATGGAGGATGAGCAGTTCTTC
V: TRBV4-3; D: TRBD1; J: TRBJ2-7; size: NA; CDR3: CASSLQGAPTYEQYF; DNA: TGCGCCAGCAGCCTACAGGGGGCCCCCACCTACGAGCAGTACTTC
V: TRBV10-2; D: NA; J: TRBJ2-7; size: NA; CDR3: CASTQTRGLGLEQYF; DNA: TGCGCCAGCACTCAAACCAGAGGGTTGGGCCTCGAGCAGTACTTC
V: TRBV6-5; D: NA; J: TRBJ1-1; size: NA; CDR3: CASSLGLGTEAFF; DNA: TGTGCCAGCAGTCTGGGGCTGGGCACTGAAGCTTTCTTT
V: TRBV19; D: NA; J: TRBJ2-7; size: few; CDR3: CASSPSTGYLDEQYF; DNA: TGTGCCAGTAGTCCAAGTACAGGATACCTCGACGAGCAGTACTTC
V: TRBV9; D: NA; J: TRBJ2-1; size: once; CDR3: CASSVTPGHNEQFF; DNA: TGTGCCAGCAGCGTGACACCAGGGCACAATGAGCAGTTCTTC
V: TRBV5-1; D: NA; J: TRBJ2-3; size: NA; CDR3: CASSLASEADTQYF; DNA: TGCGCCAGCAGCTTGGCGTCCGAGGCGGATACGCAGTATTTT
V: TRBV6-6; D: NA; J: TRBJ1-1; size: NA; CDR3: CASVQGNTEAFF; DNA: TGTGCCAGCGTCCAGGGAAACACTGAAGCTTTCTTT
V: TRBV6-5; D: TRBD1; J: TRBJ2-1; size: NA; CDR3: CASSYGQGAVNEQFF; DNA: TGTGCCAGCAGTTACGGGCAGGGGGCTGTTAATGAGCAGTTCTTC
V: TRBV9; D: NA; J: TRBJ1-1; size: NA; CDR3: CASSVRAGGTEAFF; DNA: TGTGCCAGCAGCGTGAGGGCCGGAGGGACTGAAGCTTTCTTT
V: TRBV25-1; D: TRBD1; J: TRBJ2-5; size: few; CDR3: CASSVIQGDVQTQYF; DNA: TGTGCCAGCAGTGTAATACAGGGGGACGTACAGACCCAGTACTTC